A selection of T cell receptor beta chains follows, all from one sample in a study of shared clonotypes between healthy human individuals. Assay used: immunoSEQ multiplex PCR; TCRdb lists only in-frame clones, some missing. The sample gives just under 350,000 clones, less than 85% of which show up once; more than 9% is in the top ten. The specimen sequenced was memory CD4+ T cells sorted from blood. These receptors all stem from a man aged 25-45 years in good health. Each CDR3 is given with its conserved first and last residue. Each record gives: clone size, D gene, V gene, J gene, CDR3 DNA, CDR3 protein. A D gene is named only where the DNA matches it firmly. Clone size is shown for a subset of rows, as once, few, many or a class of expanded clone.

clone_size: NA; d_call: NA; v_call: TRBV5-4; j_call: TRBJ1-5; cdr3_nt: TGTGCCAGCAGCTTAGATAGCAATCAGCCCCAGCATTTT; cdr3_aa: CASSLDSNQPQHF
clone_size: NA; d_call: NA; v_call: TRBV29-1; j_call: TRBJ2-3; cdr3_nt: TGCAGCGTTGACGGGGGGCCTACGCAGTATTTT; cdr3_aa: CSVDGGPTQYF
clone_size: few; d_call: NA; v_call: TRBV11-2; j_call: TRBJ1-3; cdr3_nt: TGTGCCAGCAGCTTATACAGTGGAAACACCATATATTTT; cdr3_aa: CASSLYSGNTIYF
clone_size: NA; d_call: NA; v_call: TRBV4-2; j_call: TRBJ2-3; cdr3_nt: TGTGCCAGCAGCCAAGATGCAGCCCCGCGGGGTCTCACAGATACGCAGTATTTT; cdr3_aa: CASSQDAAPRGLTDTQYF
clone_size: NA; d_call: TRBD1; v_call: TRBV27; j_call: TRBJ1-4; cdr3_nt: TGTGCCAGCAGTCCCCGACAGGGTCCCAGCGAAAAACTGTTTTTT; cdr3_aa: CASSPRQGPSEKLFF
clone_size: NA; d_call: TRBD1; v_call: TRBV2; j_call: TRBJ2-7; cdr3_nt: TGTGCCAGCAGTGAACAGGGGGCTACGTACGAGCAGTACTTC; cdr3_aa: CASSEQGATYEQYF
clone_size: NA; d_call: TRBD1; v_call: TRBV5-4; j_call: TRBJ1-2; cdr3_nt: TGTGCCAGCAGCCCGGGACAGGAGACATATGGCTACACCTTC; cdr3_aa: CASSPGQETYGYTF
clone_size: NA; d_call: TRBD2; v_call: TRBV7-9; j_call: TRBJ2-5; cdr3_nt: TGTGCCAGCAGCTTTACTAGCGGGAGATACGGGACCCAGTACTTC; cdr3_aa: CASSFTSGRYGTQYF
clone_size: NA; d_call: NA; v_call: TRBV10-2; j_call: TRBJ2-1; cdr3_nt: TGCGCCAGCAGGGGCGGGATCTCCTACAATGAGCAGTTCTTC; cdr3_aa: CASRGGISYNEQFF
clone_size: NA; d_call: TRBD1; v_call: TRBV10-3; j_call: TRBJ2-3; cdr3_nt: TGTGCCATCAGGGGACAGGACAACACAGATACGCAGTATTTT; cdr3_aa: CAIRGQDNTDTQYF
clone_size: few; d_call: TRBD2; v_call: TRBV10-3; j_call: TRBJ2-5; cdr3_nt: TGTGCCGTCACACGGCGGGAGGTTGGGCAAGAGACCCAGTACTTC; cdr3_aa: CAVTRREVGQETQYF
clone_size: NA; d_call: NA; v_call: TRBV29-1; j_call: TRBJ2-3; cdr3_nt: TGCAGCGTTGAAGGACGGCGGGGCACAGATACGCAGTATTTT; cdr3_aa: CSVEGRRGTDTQYF
clone_size: NA; d_call: NA; v_call: TRBV11-2; j_call: TRBJ1-4; cdr3_nt: TGTGCCAGCAGCCCCCTTACCGGATTTAATGAAAAACTGTTTTTT; cdr3_aa: CASSPLTGFNEKLFF
clone_size: NA; d_call: NA; v_call: TRBV28; j_call: TRBJ1-5; cdr3_nt: TGTGCCAGCATCCGTGGTGACCAGAATCAGCCCCAGCATTTT; cdr3_aa: CASIRGDQNQPQHF